In its sample, the clone carrying this TCR beta chain was seen once. This table comes from immunoSEQ multiplex PCR, and its TCRdb copy is limited to in-frame clones, with some not included. The sample includes hundreds of thousands of clones, approximately 88% seen only once; the top ten take roughly 0.0097%. These data are taken from a study of shared T cell receptors in the human thymus. This sample was also put to use in a study of human thymus T cells. As reported in that work: Resections were taken during corrective heart surgery, and the thymus tissue came from these. Thymic and blood repertoires seemed to show skewed V and J gene use.

Material: thymocytes. The source is a boy under two years old with a congenital heart defect.

This chain's CDR3 is CASSRQGATGELFF. The CDR3 nucleotides are TGTGCCAGCAGTAGGCAGGGGGCCACCGGGGAGCTGTTTTTT. The gene calls are TRBV6-1 and TRBJ2-2; 8 nucleotides line up with TRBD1. The length of the CDR3 is 14 residues. CDR1 and CDR2 from the germline V gene are MNHNS and SASEGT. Trimming took 5 bases from V and 4 from J; bases not matched to a gene: 3.